The 26 T cell receptor beta chains reported below all come from one sample, sequenced in a study of cytomegalovirus exposure and HLA in healthy donors. This PCR relied on a set of 60 Vbeta primers and 13 Jbeta primers. Repertoires were generated with immunoSEQ multiplex PCR, while TCRdb's copy carries only in-frame clones and drops some. The data hold about 140,000 clones, with roughly 60% observed a single time. The sequenced sample was PBMCs. All receptors derive from a woman in her thirties or forties in good health and CMV-seronegative.

In this sample, this clone turned up once. Additional DNA sequences in this sample encode the identical CDR3. This chain joins TRBV5-1 and TRBJ1-5; no reliable D call. The CDR3 is 13 residues long. V lost 4 bases and J 7 bases, leaving 12 bases between the germline ends. Germline V gene sequence: CDR1 SGHRS, CDR2 YFSETQ. The CDR3 nucleotides are TGCGCCAGCAGCCAGGAGGGTGGGCAGCCCCAGCATTTT. Translated: CASSQEGGQPQHF.

V usage is TRBV5-1 and J usage is TRBJ1-2, with a possible D match to TRBD1 (5 bases). V lost 0 bases and J 5 bases, leaving 14 bases between the germline ends. Germline CDR1 SGHRS, CDR2 YFSETQ. There are 15 residues in the CDR3. The CDR3 sequence is CASSLAARQSYGYTF. The CDR3 nucleotides are TGCGCCAGCAGCTTGGCCGCCCGACAGAGTTATGGCTACACCTTC.

This chain links TRBV29-1 with TRBJ1-2, with D maybe TRBD1 (6 bases). This CDR3 has 16 amino acids. Germline loops: CDR1 SQVTM, CDR2 ANQGSEA. With 0 bases removed from V and 1 base from J, the gap between germline ends came to 15 bases. This CDR3 reads CSVEEDSYYINYGYTF. The CDR3 bases are TGCAGCGTTGAAGAGGACAGTTACTATATTAACTATGGCTACACCTTC.

This clone came up once. The chain links TRBV6-5 to TRBJ2-1; 11 bases fit TRBD1. V lost 6 bases and J lost 6; bases outside the gene matches: 7. The V gene's germline CDR1 is MNHEY and CDR2 SVGAGI. The CDR3 sequence is 15 residues long. CDR3 nucleotide sequence: TGTGCCAGCAGGTCTTCCGGGACAGGGGGCAATGAGCAGTTCTTC. It specifies CASRSSGTGGNEQFF.

The rearrangement joins TRBV4-2 to TRBJ2-7; tentative D call: TRBD2 (5 bases). This CDR3 is built from 15 residues. The V gene's germline CDR1 is LGHNA and CDR2 YNFKEQ. With 0 bases removed from V and 0 bases from J, the gap between germline ends came to 9 bases. The CDR3: CASSQERGSSYEQYF. In nucleotides, the CDR3 is TGTGCCAGCAGCCAAGAAAGAGGGAGCTCCTACGAGCAGTACTTC.

The CDR3 nucleotides read TGTGCCAGCAGCCCAAGACAGGGGTATGGCTACACCTTC. This codes for CASSPRQGYGYTF. The chain has TRBV9 and TRBJ1-2; 8 nucleotides agree with TRBD1. CDR1 is SGDLS, CDR2 YYNGEE, per germline. The CDR3 has 13 amino acids. V lost 4 bases and J lost 5; bases outside the gene matches: 4.

This clone turned up a few times. This chain connects TRBV29-1 to TRBJ2-7; the D gene is possibly TRBD1 (5 bases). The CDR3 length is 14 residues. V dropped 5 bases and J dropped 3 bases, with 17 bases sitting between them. Germline CDR1 is SQVTM and CDR2 is ANQGSEA. In nucleotides, the CDR3 is TGCAGCGTTCGGACAACCCCACTGGGCTACGAGCAGTACTTC. Translation: CSVRTTPLGYEQYF.

The rearrangement uses TRBV28 and TRBJ1-2; TRBD1 might be the D (5 bases). CDR3 length: 13 amino acids. CDR1 is MDHEN and CDR2 is SYDVKM in the germline V gene. V was shortened by 5 bases and J by 6 bases, with 13 bases between the two germline ends. The DNA of the CDR3 is TGTGCCAGCAGTCGTGGACACCCCCATGGCTACACCTTC. Its translation is CASSRGHPHGYTF.

The V gene is TRBV6-1, the J gene TRBJ2-7; a possible D gene is TRBD1 (5 bases). V shed 7 bases and J shed 3 bases, with 16 bases lying between them. There are 14 residues in the CDR3. CDR1 MNHNS and CDR2 SASEGT come from the germline V gene. CDR3 bases: TGTGCCAGCACAAGACAGAGAAACAGCTACGAGCAGTACTTC. As protein: CASTRQRNSYEQYF.

A single count supports this clone. The chain carries TRBV27 and TRBJ2-5; TRBD2 might be the D (6 bases). The germline CDR1 and CDR2 sequences are MNHEY and SMNVEV (reference sequence). This CDR3 is built from 16 residues. Trimming removed 7 bases from V and 2 bases from J, with 20 bases in between. CDR3 residues: CASTPRWRDFQETQYF. The CDR3 DNA reads TGTGCCAGCACCCCCAGGTGGCGGGACTTTCAAGAGACCCAGTACTTC.

This clone has more than one count but fewer than ten. V usage is TRBV27 and J usage is TRBJ1-2; 9 positions agree with TRBD1. The CDR3 loop spans 15 amino acids. The V segment lost 5 bases and the J segment 5 bases; nucleotides outside the gene matches: 9. Germline V lookup: CDR1 MNHEY, CDR2 SMNVEV (reference sequence). The CDR3 coding sequence is TGTGCCAGCAGTCTCAGTGGGGGGACAGGGTATGGCTACACCTTC. Protein product: CASSLSGGTGYGYTF.

The V gene is TRBV6-1, the J gene TRBJ2-7, with a tentative D call TRBD1 (5 bases). From germline, CDR1 is MNHNS and CDR2 SASEGT. V dropped 4 bases and J dropped 0 bases, with 10 bases sitting between them. The CDR3 spans 14 residues. The DNA of the CDR3 is TGTGCCAGCAGTGGGACAAGCAGCTCCTACGAGCAGTACTTC. It encodes CASSGTSSSYEQYF.

The genes are TRBV19 and TRBJ2-7; a possible D gene is TRBD1 (7 bases). The CDR3 consists of 15 residues. In germline, CDR1 is LNHDA, CDR2 SQIVND (reference sequence). V lost 6 bases to trimming and J lost 2 bases, with 17 bases between them. CDR3 coding DNA: TGTGCCAGTAGCCGCGACAGGGAGGCTCCCTACGAGCAGTACTTC. Translated: CASSRDREAPYEQYF.

This rearrangement joins TRBV5-1 to TRBJ2-2, with D possibly being TRBD2 (6 bases). Trimming stripped 4 bases from V and 2 bases from J, with 12 bases between. Germline CDR1 and CDR2: SGHRS and YFSETQ. This CDR3 spans 15 amino acids. This CDR3 reads CASSGVSGNTGELFF. As DNA, the CDR3 is TGCGCCAGCAGCGGGGTTAGCGGAAACACCGGGGAGCTGTTTTTT.

The rearrangement links TRBV4-1 to TRBJ2-7, with TRBD1 matching 7 bases. The germline gives CDR1 MGHRA, CDR2 YSYEKL. The CDR3 is 16 amino acids. J was trimmed by 3 bases and V by 2 bases; bases with no gene match: 10. CDR3 amino acids: CASSQYLGQIDYEQYF. The CDR3 DNA reads as TGCGCCAGCAGCCAATACCTGGGACAGATAGACTACGAGCAGTACTTC.

The V and J genes are TRBV30 and TRBJ1-5; the match to TRBD1 covers 9 bases. This CDR3 has 14 amino acids. CDR1 GTSNPN and CDR2 SVGIG come from the germline V gene (reference sequence). Germline trimming cut 1 base from V and 4 bases from J; bases unmatched to any gene: 2. The CDR3 nucleotides are TGTGCCTGGAGTGCCGACAGGGGGAATCAGCCCCAGCATTTT. Its protein is CAWSADRGNQPQHF.

This rearrangement joins TRBV7-8 to TRBJ2-5, with D perhaps matching TRBD2 (7 bases). The germline V and J ends were trimmed by 5 bases and 2 bases, with 12 bases remaining between them. Germline V gives CDR1 SGHVS, CDR2 FQNEAQ. The CDR3 has 14 amino acids. Written as DNA, the CDR3 is TGTGCCAGCAGCCCCGAGGGGGGGCAAGAGACCCAGTACTTC. Its protein product is CASSPEGGQETQYF.

This rearrangement joins TRBV7-2 to TRBJ2-1; TRBD2 matches at 7 bases. V lost 3 bases and J lost 3; bases outside the gene matches: 2. Looked up from germline, CDR1 is SGHTA and CDR2 is FQGNSA. The CDR3 is made up of 14 amino acids. DNA for the CDR3: TGTGCCAGCAGCTTGGAGCGGGACTACAATGAGCAGTTCTTC. This encodes CASSLERDYNEQFF.

The V and J genes are TRBV19 and TRBJ1-1; no reliable D call. There are 14 residues in the CDR3. V dropped 5 bases and J dropped 5 bases, with 15 bases sitting between them. The germline CDR1 and CDR2 sequences are LNHDA and SQIVND (reference sequence). CDR3 region: CASSVKTGGTEAFF. The DNA of the CDR3 is TGTGCCAGTAGTGTGAAGACTGGCGGGACTGAAGCTTTCTTT.

This clone was detected only a few times. The chain uses TRBV30 and TRBJ2-1; the match to TRBD2 covers 8 bases. V lost 4 bases to trimming and J lost 2 bases; unmatched junction nucleotides: 10. Germline V gene lookup returns CDR1 GTSNPN and CDR2 SVGIG (reference sequence). This CDR3 is 16 amino acids long. The CDR3 region has the DNA TGTGCCTGGAATTGGAAGCGGGGGAGAACCTACAATGAGCAGTTCTTC. Encoded protein: CAWNWKRGRTYNEQFF.

This rearrangement joins TRBV4-2 to TRBJ1-1, with D maybe TRBD1 (6 bases). Germline V CDR1 and CDR2: LGHNA, YNFKEQ. Trimming left V 4 bases short and J 5 bases short, with 11 bases between. CDR3 length: 13 residues. The CDR3 protein is CASSPGQGTEAFF. The CDR3 nucleotides read TGTGCCAGCAGCCCAGGGCAGGGGACTGAAGCTTTCTTT.

This clone was seen once. The same CDR3 is also encoded by other DNA sequences in this sample. The chain's CDR3 is CASSSGSSYNEQFF. The CDR3 DNA sequence: TGCGCCAGCAGCTCGGGGAGCTCCTACAATGAGCAGTTCTTC. The V call is TRBV5-1, the J call TRBJ2-1; TRBD2 is a possible D gene (5 bases). Trimming left V 3 bases short and J 0 bases short, with 7 bases between. CDR1 is SGHRS, CDR2 YFSETQ, per germline. CDR3 length: 14 residues.

In its sample, this clone was seen a few times. V usage is TRBV28 and J usage is TRBJ2-1, with 11 nucleotides matching TRBD2. Germline CDR1 MDHEN, CDR2 SYDVKM. The CDR3 is made up of 16 amino acids. J lost 7 bases, V lost 5 bases, and 10 bases had no gene match. The chain's CDR3 is CASSPQTSGGLNEQFF. The DNA for the CDR3 is TGTGCCAGCAGTCCGCAAACTAGCGGGGGCTTAAATGAGCAGTTCTTC.

This clone was found a few times. The chain employs TRBV13 and TRBJ2-1; possibly TRBD2 for D (7 bases). From germline, CDR1 is PRHDT and CDR2 FYEKMQ (reference sequence). CDR3 length: 16 residues. Trimming removed 3 bases at V and 8 bases at J, with 20 bases between. CDR3 in amino acids: CASSFLSIRGAHEQFF. CDR3 bases: TGTGCCAGCAGCTTCCTTTCTATTCGGGGGGCGCATGAGCAGTTCTTC. Full variable domain (remainder filled in from reference TRBV13 and TRBJ2-1): AAGVIQSPRHLIKEKRETATLKCYPIPRHDTVYWYQQGPGQDPQFLISFYEKMQSDKGSIPDRFSAQQFSDYHSELNMSSLELGDSALYFCASSFLSIRGAHEQFFGPGTRLTVL.

This clone turned up a few times. The chain uses TRBV19 and TRBJ2-2; 7 bases map to TRBD1. V was clipped by 5 bases and J by 3 bases; unmatched bases: 6. Germline V lookup: CDR1 LNHDA, CDR2 SQIVND (reference sequence). The CDR3 totals 15 residues. The CDR3 DNA follows: TGTGCCAGTAGTCCTACAGGGGCCTACACCGGGGAGCTGTTTTTT. Amino acid sequence: CASSPTGAYTGELFF.

Here the CDR3 DNA reads TGTGCCAGCAGCCCGGACACGAACACTGAAGCTTTCTTT. Amino acids: CASSPDTNTEAFF. V gene TRBV5-6 combines with J gene TRBJ1-1; D perhaps matches TRBD1 (5 bases). This CDR3 comprises 13 residues. V was trimmed by 4 bases and J by 1 base, leaving 8 bases between them. CDR1 and CDR2 (germline): SGHDT, YYEEEE.